These T cell receptor beta chains were read from a single sample in a study of T-cell reconstitution after alpha-beta-depleted transplantation in children. Using its own MiXCR run on the PCR reads, TCRdb lists one record per CDR3 protein. The sample has about 830,000 distinct CDR3 sequences, 16% seen once. Source: PBMCs, mostly from graft donor cells, taken 360 days after TCRalphabeta/CD19-depleted stem cell transplant. These receptors were obtained from a male patient aged 5 to 17 who had a stem cell transplant for acute lymphoblastic leukemia, so the T cells may come from the graft donor. Both conserved end residues are part of each CDR3. The D gene is left open where the match is weak. Size is stated for part of the rows, as once, few or many counts, or as a class when the clone is expanded.

V: TRBV9
J: TRBJ2-7
size: many
D: TRBD1
DNA: TGTGCCAGCAGCGCTGGGACAGACTACGAGCAGTACTTC
CDR3: CASSAGTDYEQYF

V: TRBV7-1
J: TRBJ1-4
size: NA
D: NA
DNA: TGTGCCAGCAGCCATGGGCCGGGAAAACTGTTTTTT
CDR3: CASSHGPGKLFF

V: TRBV12-3/TRBV12-4
J: TRBJ1-4
size: many
D: NA
DNA: TGTGCCAGCAGTTTAGCGCTTTTCAGTCAAACTAATGAAAAACTGTTTTTT
CDR3: CASSLALFSQTNEKLFF

V: TRBV2
J: TRBJ2-7
size: many
D: NA
DNA: TGTGCCAGCAGTGAGACGGGTCCTTACGAGCAGTACTTC
CDR3: CASSETGPYEQYF

V: TRBV7-9
J: TRBJ1-1
size: many
D: NA
DNA: TGTGCCAGCAGCTTAGAGAGCCGGGGAACTGAAGCTTTCTTT
CDR3: CASSLESRGTEAFF

V: TRBV20-1
J: TRBJ2-4
size: NA
D: NA
DNA: TGCAGTGCTAGAATGGTTGCCAAAAACATTCAGTACTTC
CDR3: CSARMVAKNIQYF

V: TRBV25-1
J: TRBJ1-3
size: NA
D: NA
DNA: TGTGCCAGCAGTGAATCAAGTGGCGATCCGAGGAGAAACACCATATATTTT
CDR3: CASSESSGDPRRNTIYF

V: TRBV21-1
J: TRBJ2-7
size: few
D: NA
DNA: TGTGCCAGCAGCAAAGTGAGGCGGGCCTACGAGCAGTACTTC
CDR3: CASSKVRRAYEQYF

V: TRBV21-1
J: TRBJ2-7
size: many
D: NA
DNA: TGTGCCAGCAGCTGGGACCACGAGCAGTACTTC
CDR3: CASSWDHEQYF

V: TRBV7-3
J: TRBJ2-5
size: few
D: TRBD2
DNA: TGTGCCAGCAGCTTAAGGCCTAGCGGGAGCAAGACCCAGTACTTC
CDR3: CASSLRPSGSKTQYF

V: TRBV12-3/TRBV12-4
J: TRBJ2-1
size: NA
D: NA
DNA: TGTGCCAGCACCAGCGCCAGTTCCTACTCCTACAATGAGCAGTTCTTC
CDR3: CASTSASSYSYNEQFF

V: TRBV28
J: TRBJ2-5
size: few
D: NA
DNA: TGTGCCAGCAGGGAGCTTCCTAAAGAGACCCAGTACTTC
CDR3: CASRELPKETQYF

V: TRBV3-1
J: TRBJ2-5
size: NA
D: NA
DNA: TGTGCCAGCAGCCAAGGGGACCTCACCCAGTACTTC
CDR3: CASSQGDLTQYF

V: TRBV10-3
J: TRBJ2-7
size: NA
D: NA
DNA: TGTGCCATCAGTGAGTCATGGGGGGCCTACGAGCAGTACTTC
CDR3: CAISESWGAYEQYF

V: TRBV27
J: TRBJ2-3
size: NA
D: TRBD2
DNA: TGTGCCAGCAGTTCCCCTTACGGGCTAGCGGAAACAGATACGCAGTATTTT
CDR3: CASSSPYGLAETDTQYF

V: TRBV29-1
J: TRBJ2-7
size: few
D: NA
DNA: TGCAGCGTTGAAGTCCCCAACCGTATAAGCTACGAGCAGTACTTC
CDR3: CSVEVPNRISYEQYF

V: TRBV12-3/TRBV12-4
J: TRBJ1-6
size: NA
D: TRBD1
DNA: TGTGCCAGCAGGCCCCCGGGACAGATCACACCCCTCCACTTT
CDR3: CASRPPGQITPLHF

V: TRBV29-1
J: TRBJ2-7
size: few
D: NA
DNA: TGCAGCGTTGAAGCGCGGGAAGGGTACGAGCAGTACTTC
CDR3: CSVEAREGYEQYF

V: TRBV7-9
J: TRBJ2-7
size: NA
D: NA
DNA: TGTGCCAGCTTAGGGGTCCTTATTGAGCAGTACTTC
CDR3: CASLGVLIEQYF

V: TRBV5-1
J: TRBJ2-5
size: many
D: NA
DNA: TGCGCCAGCAGCTTTGACGGAGAAGAGACCCAGTACTTC
CDR3: CASSFDGEETQYF

V: TRBV12-3/TRBV12-4
J: TRBJ2-7
size: NA
D: NA
DNA: TGTGCCAGCAGGCGGGACGGCTCGAACTACGAGCAGTACTTC
CDR3: CASRRDGSNYEQYF

V: TRBV27
J: TRBJ2-1
size: NA
D: NA
DNA: TGTGCCAGCGATCGGTGGGGAGGCGGGCAGGCGAATGGGCAGTTCTTC
CDR3: CASDRWGGGQANGQFF

V: TRBV5-6
J: TRBJ2-7
size: NA
D: NA
DNA: TGTGCCAGCAGCTTAGTTCCCGGATGGAGCTCCTACGAGCAGTACTTC
CDR3: CASSLVPGWSSYEQYF

V: TRBV7-8
J: TRBJ2-7
size: NA
D: NA
DNA: TGTGCCAGCAGCTTAGGACGGGACTTCTACGAGCAGTACTTC
CDR3: CASSLGRDFYEQYF

V: TRBV7-8
J: TRBJ1-4
size: NA
D: TRBD1
DNA: TGTGCCAGCAGCCCTCCGGGACAGACTTCTAATGAAAAACTGTTTTTT
CDR3: CASSPPGQTSNEKLFF

V: TRBV6-5
J: TRBJ2-3
size: NA
D: NA
DNA: TGTGCCAGCAGTTACAACCCCACAGATACGCAGTATTTT
CDR3: CASSYNPTDTQYF

V: TRBV5-1
J: TRBJ2-4
size: few
D: NA
DNA: TGCGCCAGCAGCTTGGTGTCGGCCGGACAGGGAGGGATTGGCATTCAGTACTTC
CDR3: CASSLVSAGQGGIGIQYF

V: TRBV20-1
J: TRBJ2-7
size: NA
D: TRBD2
DNA: TGCAGTGCTAGAATTCTGACTAGCGGGAGGGCCCTCTTCGGCTACGAGCAGTACTTC
CDR3: CSARILTSGRALFGYEQYF

V: TRBV27
J: TRBJ1-5
size: few
D: NA
DNA: TGTGCCAGCAGTCCCCGGACCCAGGGAGGGAATCAGCCCCAGCATTTT
CDR3: CASSPRTQGGNQPQHF

V: TRBV14
J: TRBJ1-5
size: NA
D: NA
DNA: TGTGCCACCGCACGGGACCGCCTTAGCAATCAGCCCCAGCATTTT
CDR3: CATARDRLSNQPQHF

V: TRBV2
J: TRBJ2-1
size: few
D: NA
DNA: TGTGCCAGCAGCCTCGAAAAAGGAGGTGGGAATGAGCAGTTCTTC
CDR3: CASSLEKGGGNEQFF

V: TRBV18
J: TRBJ2-4
size: NA
D: NA
DNA: TGTGCCAGCTCACCGGCGCCCGGGGCCAAAAACATTCAGTACTTC
CDR3: CASSPAPGAKNIQYF

V: TRBV24-1
J: TRBJ2-1
size: NA
D: NA
DNA: TGTGCCACCAGTGATTTGCAGCTGACCGGCGGGGAGCAGTTCTTC
CDR3: CATSDLQLTGGEQFF

V: TRBV29-1
J: TRBJ1-1
size: NA
D: NA
DNA: TGCAGCGTTGACGTGGGGGGGGGCACTGAAGCTTTCTTT
CDR3: CSVDVGGGTEAFF